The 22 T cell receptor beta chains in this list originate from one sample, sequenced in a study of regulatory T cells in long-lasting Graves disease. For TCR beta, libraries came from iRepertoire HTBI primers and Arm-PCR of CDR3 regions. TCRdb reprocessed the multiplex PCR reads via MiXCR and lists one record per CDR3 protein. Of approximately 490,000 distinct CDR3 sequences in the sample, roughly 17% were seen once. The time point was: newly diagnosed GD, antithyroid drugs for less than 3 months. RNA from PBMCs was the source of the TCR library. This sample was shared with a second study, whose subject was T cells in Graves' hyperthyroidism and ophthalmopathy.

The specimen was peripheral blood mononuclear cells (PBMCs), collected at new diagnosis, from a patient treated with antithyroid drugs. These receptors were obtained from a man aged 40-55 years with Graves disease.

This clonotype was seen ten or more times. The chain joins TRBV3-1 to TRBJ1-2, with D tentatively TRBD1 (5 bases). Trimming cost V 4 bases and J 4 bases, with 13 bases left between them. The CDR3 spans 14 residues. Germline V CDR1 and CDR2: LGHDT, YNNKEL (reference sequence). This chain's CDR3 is CASSPLGGGYGYTF. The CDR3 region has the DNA TGTGCCAGCAGCCCACTAGGTGGGGGCTATGGCTACACCTTC.

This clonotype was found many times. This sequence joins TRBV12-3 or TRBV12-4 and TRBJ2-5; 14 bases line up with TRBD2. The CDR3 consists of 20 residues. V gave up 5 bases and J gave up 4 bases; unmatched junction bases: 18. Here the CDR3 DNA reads TGTGCCAGCAGTCCACCGCGACAGGGACCCGGACTAGCGGGAGGAGAGACCCAGTACTTC. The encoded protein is CASSPPRQGPGLAGGETQYF.

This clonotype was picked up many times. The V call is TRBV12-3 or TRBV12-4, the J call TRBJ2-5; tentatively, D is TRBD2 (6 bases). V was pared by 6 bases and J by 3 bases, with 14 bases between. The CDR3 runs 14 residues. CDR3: CASSLTSPKETQYF. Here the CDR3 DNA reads TGTGCCAGCAGCCTAACTAGCCCGAAAGAGACCCAGTACTTC.

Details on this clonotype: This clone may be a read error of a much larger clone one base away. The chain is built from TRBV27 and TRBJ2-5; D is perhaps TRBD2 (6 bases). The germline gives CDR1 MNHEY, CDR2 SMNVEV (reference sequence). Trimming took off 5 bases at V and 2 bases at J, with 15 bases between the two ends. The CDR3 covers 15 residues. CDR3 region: CASSPRGSPQETQYF. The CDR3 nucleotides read TGTGCCAGCAGTCCCCGGGGGTCCCCTCAAGAGACCCAGTACTTC.

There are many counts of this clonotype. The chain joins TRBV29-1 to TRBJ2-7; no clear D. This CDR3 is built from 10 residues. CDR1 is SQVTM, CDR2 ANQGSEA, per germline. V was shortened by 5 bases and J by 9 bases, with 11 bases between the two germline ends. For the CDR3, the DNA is TGCAGCGTTCGTTTGGCTCCGCAGTACTTC. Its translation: CSVRLAPQYF.

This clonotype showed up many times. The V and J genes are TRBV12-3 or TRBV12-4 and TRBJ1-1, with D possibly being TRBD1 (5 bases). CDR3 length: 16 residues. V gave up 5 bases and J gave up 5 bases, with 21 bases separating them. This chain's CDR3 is CASSRELTREGTEAFF. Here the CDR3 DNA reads TGTGCCAGCAGTCGTGAGCTAACGCGGGAGGGGACTGAAGCTTTCTTT.

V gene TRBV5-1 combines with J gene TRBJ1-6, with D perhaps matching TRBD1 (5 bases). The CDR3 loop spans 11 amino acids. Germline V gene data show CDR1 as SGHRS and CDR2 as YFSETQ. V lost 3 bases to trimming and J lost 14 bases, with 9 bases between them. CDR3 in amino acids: CASSSGQSLHF. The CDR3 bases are TGCGCCAGCAGCTCAGGACAATCCCTCCACTTT.

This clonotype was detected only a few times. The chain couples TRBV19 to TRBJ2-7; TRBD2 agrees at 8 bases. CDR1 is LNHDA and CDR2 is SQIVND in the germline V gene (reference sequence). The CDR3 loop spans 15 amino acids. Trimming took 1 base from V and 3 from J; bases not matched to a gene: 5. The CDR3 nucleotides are TGTGCCAGTAGTATAGTCGGGCTAGCGGGCTACGAGCAGTACTTC. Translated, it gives CASSIVGLAGYEQYF. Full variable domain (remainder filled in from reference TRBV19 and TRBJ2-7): DGGITQSPKYLFRKEGQNVTLSCEQNLNHDAMYWYRQDPGQGLRLIYYSQIVNDFQKGDIAEGYSVSREKKESFPLTVTSAQKNPTAFYLCASSIVGLAGYEQYFGPGTRLTVT.

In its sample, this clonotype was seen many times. The CDR3 bases are TGTGCCAGCAGCCTCAAGCCCCCTCTACTAGCGGGCTACAATGAGCAGTTCTTC. Amino acid sequence: CASSLKPPLLAGYNEQFF. This sequence joins TRBV3-1 and TRBJ2-1; 9 bases agree with TRBD2. The V and J ends lost 4 bases and 3 bases, in that order; junction bases with no gene match: 13. CDR1 is LGHDT, CDR2 YNNKEL, per germline (reference sequence). This CDR3 contains 18 residues.

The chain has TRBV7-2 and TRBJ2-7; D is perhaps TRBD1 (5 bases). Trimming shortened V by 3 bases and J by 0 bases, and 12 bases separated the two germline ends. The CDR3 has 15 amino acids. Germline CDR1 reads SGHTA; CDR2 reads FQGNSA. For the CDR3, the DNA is TGTGCCAGCAGCTTCGTCAACACAGGCTCCTACGAGCAGTACTTC. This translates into CASSFVNTGSYEQYF.

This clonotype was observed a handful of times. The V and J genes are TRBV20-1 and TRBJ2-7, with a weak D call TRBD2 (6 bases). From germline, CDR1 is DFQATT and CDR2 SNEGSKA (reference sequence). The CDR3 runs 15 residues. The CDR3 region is CSAYSGTPIYYEQYF. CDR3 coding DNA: TGCAGCGCATATTCCGGGACTCCCATTTACTACGAGCAGTACTTC.

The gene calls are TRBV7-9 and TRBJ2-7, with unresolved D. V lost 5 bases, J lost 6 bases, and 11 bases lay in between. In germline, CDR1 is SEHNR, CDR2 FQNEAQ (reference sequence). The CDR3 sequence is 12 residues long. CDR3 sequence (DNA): TGTGCCAGCAGCCCGTTATCTCTCGAGCAGTACTTC. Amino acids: CASSPLSLEQYF.

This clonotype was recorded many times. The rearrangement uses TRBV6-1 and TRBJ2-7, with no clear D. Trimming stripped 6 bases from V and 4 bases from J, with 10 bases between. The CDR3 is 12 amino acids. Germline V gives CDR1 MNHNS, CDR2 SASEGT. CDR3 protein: CASRNVRYEQYF. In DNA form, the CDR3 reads TGTGCCAGCAGGAACGTCAGATACGAGCAGTACTTC.

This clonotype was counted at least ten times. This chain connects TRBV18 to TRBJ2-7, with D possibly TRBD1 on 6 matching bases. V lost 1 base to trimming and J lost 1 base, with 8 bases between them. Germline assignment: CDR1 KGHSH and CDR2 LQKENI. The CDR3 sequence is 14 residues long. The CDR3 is CASSPRTESYEQYF. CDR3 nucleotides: TGTGCCAGCTCACCACGGACAGAATCCTACGAGCAGTACTTC.

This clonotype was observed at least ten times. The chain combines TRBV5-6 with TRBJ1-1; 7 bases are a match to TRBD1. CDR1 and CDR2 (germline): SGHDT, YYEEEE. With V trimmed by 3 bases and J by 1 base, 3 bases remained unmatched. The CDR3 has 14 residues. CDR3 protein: CASSSDRANTEAFF. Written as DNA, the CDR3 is TGTGCCAGCAGCTCAGACAGGGCGAACACTGAAGCTTTCTTT.

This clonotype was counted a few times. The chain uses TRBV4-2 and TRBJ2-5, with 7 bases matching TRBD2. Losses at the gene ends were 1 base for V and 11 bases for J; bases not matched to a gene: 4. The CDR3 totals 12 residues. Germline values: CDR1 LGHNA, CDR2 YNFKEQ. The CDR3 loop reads CASSQVGGVQYF. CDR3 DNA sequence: TGTGCCAGCAGCCAAGTGGGGGGGGTGCAGTACTTC.

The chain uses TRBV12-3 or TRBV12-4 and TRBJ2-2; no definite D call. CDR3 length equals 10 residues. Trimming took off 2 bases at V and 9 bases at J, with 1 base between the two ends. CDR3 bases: TGTGCCAGCAGTTTAAGGGAGCTGTTTTTT. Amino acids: CASSLRELFF.

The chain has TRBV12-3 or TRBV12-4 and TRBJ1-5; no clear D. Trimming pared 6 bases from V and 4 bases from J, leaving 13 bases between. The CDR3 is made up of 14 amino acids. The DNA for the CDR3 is TGTGCCAGCAGGTCAAGGGAAGTTAATCAGCCCCAGCATTTT. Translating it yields CASRSREVNQPQHF.

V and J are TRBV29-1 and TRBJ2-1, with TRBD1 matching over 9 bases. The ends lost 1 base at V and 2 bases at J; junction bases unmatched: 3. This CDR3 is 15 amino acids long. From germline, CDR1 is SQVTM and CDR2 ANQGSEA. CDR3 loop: CSVEGRTGAYNEQFF. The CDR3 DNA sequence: TGCAGCGTTGAAGGCAGGACAGGGGCCTACAATGAGCAGTTCTTC.

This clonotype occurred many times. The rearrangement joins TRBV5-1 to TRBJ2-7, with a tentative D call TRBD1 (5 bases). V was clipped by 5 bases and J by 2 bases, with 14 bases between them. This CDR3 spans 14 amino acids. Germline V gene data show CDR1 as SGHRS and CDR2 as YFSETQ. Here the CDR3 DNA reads TGCGCCAGCAGAATGGACACATGGGCCTACGAGCAGTACTTC. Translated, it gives CASRMDTWAYEQYF.

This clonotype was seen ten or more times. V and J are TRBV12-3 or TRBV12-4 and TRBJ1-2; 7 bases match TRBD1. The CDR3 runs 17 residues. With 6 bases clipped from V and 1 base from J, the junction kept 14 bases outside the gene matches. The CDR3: CASSPIPPGTDNYGYTF. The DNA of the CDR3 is TGTGCCAGCAGCCCTATTCCTCCCGGGACAGATAACTATGGCTACACCTTC.

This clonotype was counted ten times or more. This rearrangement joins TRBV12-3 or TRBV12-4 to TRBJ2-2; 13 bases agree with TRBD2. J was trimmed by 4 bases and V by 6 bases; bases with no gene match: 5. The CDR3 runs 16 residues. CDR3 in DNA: TGTGCCAGCAGAAGGGGACTAGCGGGACGCACCGGGGAGCTGTTTTTT. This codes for CASRRGLAGRTGELFF.